This T cell receptor beta chain is drawn from a study of T cell responses to AZD1222 COVID-19 vaccine (dated by TCRdb to the early 2020s). For context, the study as a whole: AZD1222 recipients with second doses at about 4 weeks or about 12 weeks were pooled, because spike-specific TCR depth and breadth did not differ between schedules. A total of about 230 trial participants underwent TCR sequencing, of whom about 200 received two doses of AZD1222 and some 26 received two doses of the MenACWY control vaccine. Trial participants were enrolled into age subgroups of 18-55, 56-69 and 70-plus years, which contained around 140, 26 and 57 TCR-sequenced participants, respectively. Beyond this particular receptor, the publication reports: Most participants were white British and females outnumbered males, and the authors suggested that clonal diversity may have been underestimated. The 56-69-year group was small, and its depth increase did not reach significance, likely because of low power. No day 14 peak-response samples were available, so repertoires were characterized only after the peak T cell response. Conclusions about previously exposed vaccinees are limited because only a handful of AZD1222 recipients were SARS-CoV-2 seropositive at baseline. Vaccine-associated CD4 TCRs spanned the whole spike protein, with dominant responses in regions 160-218 and 743-854. A significant rise in spike-specific TCR breadth and depth was observed after two AZD1222 doses relative to day 0 and relative to MenACWY recipients. Reportedly, close to half of the unique spike-specific TCRs recognized epitopes lying outside the regions that are mutated in the B.1.351 and B.1.1.7 variants.

The time point tag for this specimen amounts to: baseline before first vaccination. The vaccinee samples were drawn from two UK trials, COV001 and COV002, one of which was a single-blind randomized controlled phase 2/3 trial testing AZD1222 (ChAdOx1 nCoV-19) in healthy adults. For TCRbeta chain sequencing, PBMC samples were collected from trial participants at day 0 and at day 28 after the second dose. The CDR3 regions of human TCRbeta chains were analyzed by immunosequencing. The paper's data handling went like this. TCRs in the repertoires were matched against a reference library of SARS-CoV-2-specific TCRs that had been generated with the MIRA antigen-specificity platform. Breadth was defined as the fraction of unique TCRs that were SARS-CoV-2-associated, and depth was defined as the fraction of total T cells that were SARS-CoV-2-associated. Each spike-specific TCR was assigned to its reactive spike region and to a CD4 or CD8 class using the MIRA data. Log10-transformed breadth and depth values were compared by one-way ANOVA with Sidak's multiple comparisons tests. Here the immuneACCESS table is served through TCRdb, limited to in-frame sequences with V and J called. Missing clones are a known gap in these copies; in checked studies unresolved V genes cover under half, and the rest lacks a known reason. Clone size and the V and J calls come from that table; the DNA yielded D and trimming. The sample table lists about 120,000 clones, about 90% of them with a count of one. Around 15% of the sample lies in the top ten.

Concerning this clone: The clone's antigen remains unknown. Per-base quality was not reported, and no clone a single base away is much larger than it.

The junction shows trimming of 0 bases on V and 10 bases on J, plus 14 bases between the germline ends. The CDR3 starts with the cysteine, ends with the phenylalanine, and has 14 residues. The read is trimmed to its CDR3 DNA, 42 bases read in frame from base 1. CDR1 and CDR2, looked up from the germline V gene, are SGHRS and YFSETQ. The TCR originated in an adult in good health. The sample was peripheral blood, taken on day 0 of AZD1222 vaccination. The rearrangement joined TRBV5-1 to TRBJ2-1; perhaps TRBD2 is the D gene, with 5 bases matching. The sequenced DNA is TGCGCCAGCAGCTTGGCCATAAAGACTACCGAGCAGTTCTTC. Its protein is CASSLAIKTTEQFF.